Sequencing of this T cell receptor (beta chain) was carried out in a study of CXCR4 blockade with PD-1 therapy in pancreatic cancer (dated by TCRdb to the late 2010s). Context from the whole study: Multiplex immunohistochemistry and TCRbeta immunosequencing of resected pancreatic ductal adenocarcinoma were combined in the study with ex vivo slice culture in which PD-1 and CXCR4 blockade were tested. Two geographically distinct regions were TCR-sequenced from each of a handful of tumors to assess intratumoral heterogeneity. What the authors observed across the whole study: Amino acid clone frequency correlated strongly with the number of distinct nucleotide rearrangements encoding it, suggesting convergent selection by common tumor antigens. Because only TCRbeta chains were sequenced, true antigen-specificity overlap among convergent dominant clones remained unconfirmed while awaiting paired alpha-beta single-cell sequencing. Although tumors showed clonal expansion, with a mean productive clonality of about 0.15 compared with roughly 0.046 in healthy blood, clonality was not correlated with survival.

Taking its sample share into account, this clone is medium-sized (0.01 to 0.1%). Its recognized antigen is unknown. No much larger clone exists at a distance of one base, and base qualities are not known. The CDR3 runs 14 amino acids, cysteine and phenylalanine included. The CDR3 DNA has 42 bases and is translated from base 1. The archived tumor blocks came from patients who had not received neoadjuvant therapy before resection. For the preserved-tissue arm, the study drew on some 30 surgical resection samples taken from about 24 pancreatic ductal adenocarcinoma patients who had not been treated previously. DNA for the resection arm was extracted from ten 5-micron curls of FFPE tumor lying next to the multiplex immunohistochemistry slide. Using the immunoSEQ Assay at Adaptive Biotechnologies, the researchers immunosequenced TCRbeta CDR3 regions from the extracted DNA. On the authors' methods: To measure the absolute abundance of each unique TCRbeta CDR3, the sequences were collapsed and filtered. Clonality, calculated using only productive in-frame rearrangements, was defined as 1 minus Pielou's evenness. For regional overlap, the top 100 nucleotide rearrangements were followed across paired samples, and the Morisita index was used to compare paired samples against unrelated samples. The immunoSEQ Rearrangement Details tool was used to assess whether nucleotide rearrangements converged onto identical amino acid sequences. This is the immuneACCESS table as TCRdb keeps it, with only in-frame sequences that have V and J called. A part of the clones is gone; compared with another copy, unresolved V genes explain less than half, and the rest is unexplained. V, J and clone size were drawn from that table, and D and trimming were deduced from the DNA. In this sample the table shows some 1,700 clones, 35% to 40% of which occur a single time. Over 11% of the sample is in the top ten clones.

Sequenced: tumor tissue. The TCR comes from a human donor with pancreatic ductal adenocarcinoma. The V and J genes are TRBV1 and TRBJ2-4; TRBD1 is the table's D call and was not checked against the DNA. TRBV1 is an annotated pseudogene. The nucleotides are TGCGCCAGCAGCCTTGACAGGGATATATACATTCAGTACTTC. The encoded protein is CASSLDRDIYIQYF.